In its sample, the clone carrying this T cell receptor beta chain was seen many times. The data originate from a study of kidney transplant recipient with SARS-CoV-2 infection. The CDR3 is 17 residues long. V was clipped by 5 bases and J by 4 bases, with 23 bases between them. Germline CDR1 SSHAT, CDR2 FNYEAQ (reference sequence). TCRdb processed the reads anew with MiXCR; each CDR3 protein has one entry. The sample has under 300,000 distinct CDR3 sequences; under 30% are singletons. The specimen comprised a blood sample, sampled at baseline and on day 111 from a kidney transplant recipient. The genes are TRBV7-7 and TRBJ1-2; D call uncertain. This TCR came from a male patient in his 30s who had COVID-19 and was a kidney transplant recipient. Some T cells may originate from the graft donor. The CDR3 region is CASSASLKCRKTYGYTF. The CDR3 DNA follows: TGTGCCAGCAGCGCTTCCCTTAAGTGCCGAAAGACCTATGGCTACACCTTC.